A single sample gave rise to the 5 T cell receptor beta chains below, sequenced in a study of human T cells and chemical hapten exposure. TCRdb re-analysed the RACE reads in MiXCR, keeping a single row per CDR3 protein. The sample consists of about 34,000 distinct CDR3 sequences, around 5.9% of them appearing once. Specified time point: healthy volunteer bleed at 6 weeks. Researchers extracted total RNA from unfractionated whole blood. Sequenced sample: whole blood. The receptor set was obtained from a human donor in good health. Some clones in this sample may be carry-over from other donors' samples.

This clonotype was recorded many times. This chain links TRBV5-5 with TRBJ2-5; D may be TRBD1 (5 bases). Trimming stripped 0 bases from V and 5 bases from J, with 17 bases between. The CDR3 is made up of 16 amino acids. Per the germline V gene, CDR1 is SGHKS and CDR2 is YYEKEE (reference sequence). CDR3 sequence (DNA): TGTGCCAGCAGCTTGGGCTCTAGGGGTGCCCGGGAGACCCAGTACTTC. It encodes CASSLGSRGARETQYF.

A note on this clonotype: This may stem from a read error, because a much larger clone lies one nucleotide away. The chain uses TRBV6-6 and TRBJ2-2; D remains ambiguous. From germline, CDR1 is MNHNY and CDR2 SVGAGI (reference sequence). This CDR3 contains 15 residues. The CDR3 loop reads CVSSYSRRDTGELFF. The CDR3 DNA is TGTGTCAGCAGTTACTCGAGGAGAGACACCGGGGAGCTGTTTTTT.

The chain couples TRBV30 to TRBJ2-1, with 8 bases that match TRBD1. This CDR3 has 14 residues. Losses at the gene ends were 0 bases for V and 6 bases for J; bases not matched to a gene: 4. CDR1 and CDR2 (germline): GTSNPN, SVGIG (reference sequence). CDR3 DNA: TGTGCCTGGAGTGTACGGCAGGGGGCCAATGAGCAGTTCTTC. It is translated as CAWSVRQGANEQFF. Full variable domain (remainder filled in from reference TRBV30 and TRBJ2-1): SQTIHQWPATLVQPVGSPLSLECTVEGTSNPNLYWYRQAAGRGLQLLFYSVGIGQISSEVPQNLSASRPQDRQFILSSKKLLLSDSGFYLCAWSVRQGANEQFFGPGTRLTVL.

The chain employs TRBV4-1 and TRBJ1-1, with 8 bases matching TRBD1. This CDR3 has 17 residues. The germline V gene encodes CDR1 MGHRA and CDR2 YSYEKL. V trimming: 1 base; J trimming: 0 bases; junction bases outside the gene matches: 7. The CDR3 sequence is CASSQVTSGGMNTEAFF. CDR3 in DNA: TGCGCCAGCAGCCAAGTTACTTCAGGGGGCATGAACACTGAAGCTTTCTTT.

With respect to this clonotype: A read error may explain this, as a much larger clone is one base away. The CDR3 sequence: CASNESGTDTGELFF. Here the CDR3 DNA reads TGTGCCAGCAATGAATCCGGGACAGACACCGGGGAGCTGTTTTTT. V usage is TRBV25-1 and J usage is TRBJ2-2; TRBD1 agrees at 7 bases. The CDR3 has 15 amino acids. From germline, CDR1 is MGHDK and CDR2 SYGVNS. Together with reference TRBV25-1 and TRBJ2-2, the CDR3 gives the full variable domain: EADIYQTPRYLVIGTGKKITLECSQTMGHDKMYWYQQDPGMELHLIHYSYGVNSTEKGDLSSESTVSRIRTEHFPLTLESARPSHTSQYLCASNESGTDTGELFFGEGSRLTVL.